This T cell receptor (beta chain) was sequenced during a study of cytomegalovirus exposure and HLA in healthy donors. Findings of the study overall: Most subjects' HLA-A and HLA-B alleles were reportedly predicted from TCR beta sequences.

Points on this clone: Its target is not known. Other DNA sequences of this sample code for an identical CDR3.

The length of the CDR3 is 16 residues. Germline V CDR1 and CDR2: SGHRS, YFSETQ. With V trimmed by 0 bases and J by 7 bases, 7 bases remained unmatched. PCR amplification relied on 60 Vbeta primers (plus 13 Jbeta primers). Produced via immunoSEQ multiplex PCR; TCRdb's table is partial and in-frame only. The sample contains 30,000 to 35,000 clones, more than 80% of which appear only once. Donors counted as nominally healthy when sampled, yet unrecorded immune exposures were likely. Sequencing was done on a sample of PBMCs. The source of this sequence is a male donor in good health and CMV-seronegative. The J gene is TRBJ2-7, the V gene TRBV5-1; 13 nucleotides match TRBD2. CDR3 sequence reads: CASSLVLAGGPGEQYF. In DNA form, the CDR3 reads TGCGCCAGCAGCTTGGTACTAGCGGGAGGGCCGGGTGAGCAGTACTTC.